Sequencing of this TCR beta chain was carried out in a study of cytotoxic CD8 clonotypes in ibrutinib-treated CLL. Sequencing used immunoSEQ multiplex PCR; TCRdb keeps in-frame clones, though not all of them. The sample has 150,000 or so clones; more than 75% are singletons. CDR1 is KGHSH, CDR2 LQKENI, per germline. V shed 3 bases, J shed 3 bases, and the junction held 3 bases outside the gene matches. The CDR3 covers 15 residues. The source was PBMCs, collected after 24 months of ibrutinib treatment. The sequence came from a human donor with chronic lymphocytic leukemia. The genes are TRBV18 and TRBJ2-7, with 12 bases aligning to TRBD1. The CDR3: CASSPGTGGFYEQYF. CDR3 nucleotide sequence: TGTGCCAGCTCACCTGGGACAGGGGGCTTCTACGAGCAGTACTTC.